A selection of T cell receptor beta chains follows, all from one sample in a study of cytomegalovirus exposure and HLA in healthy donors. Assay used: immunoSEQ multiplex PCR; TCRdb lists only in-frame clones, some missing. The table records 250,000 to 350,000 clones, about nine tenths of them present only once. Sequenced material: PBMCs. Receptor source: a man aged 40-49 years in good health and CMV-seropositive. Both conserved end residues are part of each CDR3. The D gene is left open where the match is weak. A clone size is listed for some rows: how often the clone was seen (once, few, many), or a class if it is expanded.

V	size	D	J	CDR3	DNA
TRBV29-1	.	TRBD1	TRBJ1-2	CSGGQGSYGYTF	TGCAGCGGGGGACAGGGGAGCTATGGCTACACCTTC
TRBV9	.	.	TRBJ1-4	CASSAGQINEKLFF	TGTGCCAGCAGCGCCGGACAGATTAATGAAAAACTGTTTTTT
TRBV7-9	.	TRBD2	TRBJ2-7	CASSPGTSIHEQYF	TGTGCCAGCAGCCCCGGGACTAGCATCCACGAGCAGTACTTC
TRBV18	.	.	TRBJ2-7	CASSRGLDYEQYF	TGTGCCAGCTCACGCGGACTGGACTACGAGCAGTACTTC
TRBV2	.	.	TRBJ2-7	CASSEEGPVHEQYF	TGTGCCAGCAGTGAAGAGGGGCCGGTGCACGAGCAGTACTTC
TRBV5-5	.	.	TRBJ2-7	CASSYGVGGEQYF	TGTGCCAGCAGCTACGGTGTAGGGGGCGAGCAGTACTTC
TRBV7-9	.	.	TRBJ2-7	CASSLGAPESYEQYF	TGTGCCAGCAGCTTAGGGGCCCCAGAATCCTACGAGCAGTACTTC
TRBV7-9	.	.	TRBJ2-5	CSSSLVGQETQYF	TGTTCCAGCAGCTTAGTCGGCCAAGAGACCCAGTACTTC
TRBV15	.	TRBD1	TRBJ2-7	CATSREGRDRTYEQYF	TGTGCCACCAGCAGAGAGGGGCGGGACAGGACCTACGAGCAGTACTTC
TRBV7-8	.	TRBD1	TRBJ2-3	CASSLEDRGRDTQYF	TGTGCCAGCAGCTTAGAGGACAGGGGGCGAGATACGCAGTATTTT
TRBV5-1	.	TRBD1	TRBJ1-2	CASRPTTGDGYTF	TGCGCCAGCAGGCCTACGACAGGGGATGGCTACACCTTC
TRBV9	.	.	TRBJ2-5	CASSVATGQETQYF	TGTGCCAGCAGCGTAGCGACAGGCCAAGAGACCCAGTACTTC
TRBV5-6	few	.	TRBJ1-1	CASSLYRDMNTEAFF	TGTGCCAGCAGCTTGTACAGGGATATGAACACTGAAGCTTTCTTT
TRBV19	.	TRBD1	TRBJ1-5	CASTPDRDNQPQHF	TGTGCCAGTACCCCGGACAGGGACAATCAGCCCCAGCATTTT
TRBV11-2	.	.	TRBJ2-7	CASSLTDRASYEQYF	TGTGCCAGCAGCTTAACGGACAGAGCCTCCTACGAGCAGTACTTC
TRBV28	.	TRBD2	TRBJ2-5	CASSYTSGPWETQYF	TGTGCCAGCAGTTATACTAGCGGACCCTGGGAGACCCAGTACTTC
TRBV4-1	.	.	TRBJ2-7	CASSQDVGLGYEQYF	TGCGCCAGCAGCCAAGATGTAGGACTTGGATACGAGCAATACTTC
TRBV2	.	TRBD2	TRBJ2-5	CASSGQGTGGETQYF	TGTGCCAGCAGTGGGCAGGGCACCGGGGGGGAGACCCAGTACTTC
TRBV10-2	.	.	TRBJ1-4	CASMHREGEKLFF	TGCGCCAGCATGCACAGGGAGGGTGAAAAACTGTTTTTT
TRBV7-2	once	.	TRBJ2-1	CASSPPDSWRYNEQFF	TGTGCCAGCAGCCCACCGGACAGCTGGCGCTACAATGAGCAGTTCTTC
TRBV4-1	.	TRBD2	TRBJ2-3	CASSSPLAGDPDTQYF	TGCGCCAGCAGCTCACCTCTAGCGGGGGATCCAGATACGCAGTATTTT
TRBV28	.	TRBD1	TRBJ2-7	CASSAQGESYEQYF	TGTGCCAGCAGTGCCCAGGGGGAGTCCTACGAGCAGTACTTC
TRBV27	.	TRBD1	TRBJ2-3	CASEGGASDTQYF	TGTGCCAGTGAAGGGGGCGCCTCAGATACGCAGTATTTT
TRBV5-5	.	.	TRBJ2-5	CASSLVEFQETQYF	TGTGCCAGCAGCTTGGTGGAGTTCCAAGAGACCCAGTACTTC
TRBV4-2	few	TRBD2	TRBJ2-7	CASSHTSGAQGYEQYF	TGTGCCAGCAGCCATACTAGCGGGGCCCAGGGCTACGAGCAGTACTTC
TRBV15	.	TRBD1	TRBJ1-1	CATSRGTGSAEAFF	TGTGCCACCAGCAGAGGGACAGGGAGCGCTGAAGCTTTCTTT
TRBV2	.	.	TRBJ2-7	CASRETEFLYEQYF	TGTGCCAGCAGGGAGACAGAATTCCTTTACGAGCAGTACTTC
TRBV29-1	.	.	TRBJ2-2	CSVKGGQSNTGELFF	TGCAGCGTTAAAGGAGGGCAGTCCAACACCGGGGAGCTGTTTTTT
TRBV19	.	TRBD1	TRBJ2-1	CASQTGFNEQFF	TGTGCCAGTCAGACAGGGTTCAATGAGCAGTTCTTC
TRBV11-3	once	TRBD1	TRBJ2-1	CASSLRQGGNEQFF	TGTGCCAGCAGCTTGAGACAGGGGGGGAATGAGCAGTTCTTC
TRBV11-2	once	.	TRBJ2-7	CASRRTGFHEQYF	TGTGCCAGCAGACGCACAGGGTTCCACGAGCAGTACTTC
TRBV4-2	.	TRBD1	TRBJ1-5	CASSQAGTGDQPQHF	TGTGCCAGCAGCCAAGCGGGGACAGGGGATCAGCCCCAGCATTTT
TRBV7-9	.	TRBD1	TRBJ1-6	CASSPWRDRGSSPLHF	TGTGCCAGCAGCCCATGGCGGGACAGGGGTTCTTCACCCCTCCACTTT
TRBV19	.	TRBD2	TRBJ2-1	CASSLAGLGTNEQFF	TGTGCCAGTAGTCTTGCGGGACTAGGGACCAATGAGCAGTTCTTC
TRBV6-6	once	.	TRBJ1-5	CATGTFSNQPQHF	TGTGCCACCGGGACATTTAGCAATCAGCCCCAGCATTTT
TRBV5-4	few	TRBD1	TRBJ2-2	CASSWGQENTGELFF	TGTGCCAGCAGCTGGGGACAGGAGAACACCGGGGAGCTGTTTTTT
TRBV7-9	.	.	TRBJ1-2	CASSLASWDSGYTF	TGTGCCAGCAGCTTAGCTTCCTGGGACTCTGGCTACACCTTC
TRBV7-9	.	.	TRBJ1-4	CASSSRDSLRDEKLFF	TGTGCCAGCAGCTCCCGGGACTCCCTGAGGGATGAAAAACTGTTTTTT
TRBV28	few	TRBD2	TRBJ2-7	CASSTSGTYEQYF	TGTGCCAGCAGTACTAGCGGGACCTACGAGCAGTACTTC
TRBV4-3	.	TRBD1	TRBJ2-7	CASSQEGTGAPSYEQYF	TGCGCCAGCAGCCAAGAGGGGACAGGGGCGCCTTCCTACGAGCAGTACTTC
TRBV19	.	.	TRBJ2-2	CASSRYSGELFF	TGTGCCAGTAGTAGATACTCGGGGGAGCTGTTTTTT
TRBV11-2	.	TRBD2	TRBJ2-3	CASSLSRTSGSTDTQYF	TGTGCCAGCAGCCTAAGCCGGACTAGCGGGAGTACAGATACGCAGTATTTT
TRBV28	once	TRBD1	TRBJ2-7	CASSLRDRGRFGTSDYEQYF	TGTGCCAGCAGTTTGCGGGACAGGGGGCGTTTCGGGACTAGCGACTACGAGCAGTACTTC
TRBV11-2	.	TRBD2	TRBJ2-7	CASSLVPSGYEQYF	TGTGCCAGCAGCTTAGTCCCTAGCGGTTACGAGCAGTACTTC